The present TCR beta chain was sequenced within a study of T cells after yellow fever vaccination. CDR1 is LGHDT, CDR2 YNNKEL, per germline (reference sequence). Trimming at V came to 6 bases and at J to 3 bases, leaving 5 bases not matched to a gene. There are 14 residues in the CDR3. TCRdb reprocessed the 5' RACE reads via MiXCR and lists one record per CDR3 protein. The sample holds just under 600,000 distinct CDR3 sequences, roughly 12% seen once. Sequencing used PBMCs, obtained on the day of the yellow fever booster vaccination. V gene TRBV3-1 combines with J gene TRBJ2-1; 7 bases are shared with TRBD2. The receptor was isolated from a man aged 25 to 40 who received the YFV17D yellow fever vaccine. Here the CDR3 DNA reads TGTGCCAGCAGTTCACTAGCGAACTACAATGAGCAGTTCTTC. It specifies CASSSLANYNEQFF.